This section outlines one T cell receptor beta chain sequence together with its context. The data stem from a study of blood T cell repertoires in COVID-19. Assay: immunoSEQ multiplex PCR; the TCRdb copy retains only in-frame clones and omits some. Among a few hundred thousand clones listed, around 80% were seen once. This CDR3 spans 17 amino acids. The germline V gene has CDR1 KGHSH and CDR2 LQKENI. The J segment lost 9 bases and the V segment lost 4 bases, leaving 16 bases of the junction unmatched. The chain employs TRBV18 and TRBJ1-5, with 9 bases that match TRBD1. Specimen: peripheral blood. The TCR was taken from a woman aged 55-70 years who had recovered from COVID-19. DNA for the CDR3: TGTGCCAGCTCACTCGCCGGACAGGGGTCTACACATACGCCCCAGCATTTT. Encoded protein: CASSLAGQGSTHTPQHF.